Below are 20 T cell receptor beta chains sequenced from a single sample in a study of metastatic and nonmetastatic thyroid tumors. TCRdb recomputed clones from the PCR reads via MiXCR. Altogether fewer than 40,000 clones are present, 35% being singletons, with the ten largest covering 20% to 25%. Not a single patient had been given any form of treatment at any point before undergoing thyroid surgery. The sequencing input was tumor tissue. These receptors were taken from a female donor with papillary thyroid cancer or a benign thyroid nodule (not recorded which). Some clones in this sample may be carry-over from other donors' samples.

This clone was counted only a few times. The chain joins TRBV10-3 to TRBJ1-5; no clear D. V was clipped by 2 bases and J by 6 bases, with 11 bases between them. CDR3 length: 14 amino acids. CDR1 is ENHRY, CDR2 SYGVKD, per germline. In DNA, the CDR3 is TGTGCCATCAGTGAGGAAACTGTGGGTCAGCCCCAGCATTTT. Protein product: CAISEETVGQPQHF.

The chain uses TRBV7-2 and TRBJ1-1, with D perhaps TRBD1 (6 bases). CDR1 SGHTA and CDR2 FQGNSA come from the germline V gene. The CDR3 runs to 14 residues. V was trimmed by 3 bases and J by 4 bases, leaving 12 bases between them. This CDR3 is CASSFSGASTEAFF. The CDR3 coding sequence is TGTGCCAGCAGCTTCTCGGGGGCTAGCACTGAAGCTTTCTTT.

V is TRBV28 and J is TRBJ1-5; D is unresolved. This CDR3 has 15 residues. Trimming cost V 3 bases and J 5 bases, with 14 bases left between them. Germline V gene sequence: CDR1 MDHEN, CDR2 SYDVKM. The CDR3, as DNA: TGTGCCAGCAGTTTGTCGGACCCCCGAGATCAGCCCCAGCATTTT. It yields the protein CASSLSDPRDQPQHF.

The chain uses TRBV7-9 and TRBJ1-1; 11 nucleotides agree with TRBD1. CDR3 size: 15 residues. Trimming removed 1 base from V and 4 bases from J; junction bases left unmatched: 2. CDR1 and CDR2 from the germline V gene are SEHNR and FQNEAQ (reference sequence). The CDR3 DNA follows: TGTGCCAGCAGCTTAGGGGGGACAGGGGGCACTGAAGCTTTCTTT. Translation: CASSLGGTGGTEAFF.

This clone occurred many times. V usage is TRBV4-2 and J usage is TRBJ2-1, with D possibly TRBD2 on 6 matching bases. This CDR3 is built from 13 residues. The V end was cut by 3 bases, the J end by 8 bases, with 11 bases between. The V gene's germline CDR1 is LGHNA and CDR2 YNFKEQ. As DNA, the CDR3 is TGTGCCAGCAGCCAGGGGCGGGACGATGAGCAGTTCTTC. Its protein is CASSQGRDDEQFF.

The J gene is TRBJ1-3, the V gene TRBV2; no reliable D call. Germline assignment: CDR1 SNHLY and CDR2 FYNNEI. The CDR3 has 12 residues. Between the trimmed V and J ends, which lost 7 bases and 1 base, there was a span of 5 bases. The CDR3 spells CASTYSGNTIYF. The CDR3 coding sequence is TGTGCCAGCACTTATTCTGGAAACACCATATATTTT. Variable domain in full (rest from reference TRBV2 and TRBJ1-3): EPEVTQTPSHQVTQMGQEVILRCVPISNHLYFYWYRQILGQKVEFLVSFYNNEISEKSEIFDDQFSVERPDGSNFTLKIRSTKLEDSAMYFCASTYSGNTIYFGEGSWLTVV.

The J gene is TRBJ1-2, the V gene TRBV28; D might be TRBD1 (6 bases). The CDR3 loop spans 15 amino acids. V lost 7 bases and J 8 bases, leaving 23 bases between the germline ends. Germline V lookup: CDR1 MDHEN, CDR2 SYDVKM. DNA for the CDR3: TGTGCCAGCAACTCTGGTGGGGGGGGCGCTTACGGCTACACCTTC. Its protein is CASNSGGGGAYGYTF.

The gene calls are TRBV7-3 and TRBJ1-2; tentatively, D is TRBD1 (5 bases). The V gene lost 1 base and the J gene lost 4 bases, with 22 bases spanning the gap. The CDR3 extends over 18 amino acids. From germline, CDR1 is SGHTA and CDR2 FQGTGA. In DNA, the CDR3 is TGTGCCAGCAGCTTAAATAATCCCCCCCGGGACGGGCCCTATGGCTACACCTTC. Encoded protein: CASSLNNPPRDGPYGYTF.

This chain joins TRBV18 and TRBJ2-7; possible D gene TRBD1, 6 bases. Trimming cost V 3 bases and J 0 bases, with 12 bases left between them. This CDR3 has 15 residues. Germline loops: CDR1 KGHSH, CDR2 LQKENI. The CDR3 DNA is TGTGCCAGCTCACCCGGACAGTCCGGCTCCTACGAGCAGTACTTC. Encoded protein: CASSPGQSGSYEQYF.

The chain couples TRBV28 to TRBJ1-2; D perhaps matches TRBD1 (5 bases). The CDR3 length is 11 residues. Germline loops: CDR1 MDHEN, CDR2 SYDVKM. The V end lost 8 bases, the J end lost 5 bases, and 9 bases lay between the germline ends. As DNA, the CDR3 is TGTGCCAGCGGGGGTGATTATGGCTACACCTTC. Translating gives CASGGDYGYTF.

Comments on this clone: One end of the junction is discordant with germline, which a read error may explain. Distinct nucleotide sequences in the sample also encode this CDR3. CDR3 sequence (DNA): TGTGCCAGTAGCCGCAGGGCCTCGGGACTAGCGGGAATGTTAAGCGAGCAGTACTTT. This translates into CASSRRASGLAGMLSEQYF. This chain uses TRBV19 with TRBJ2-7, with TRBD2 identical over 13 bases. The CDR3 spans 19 residues. Looked up from germline, CDR1 is LNHDA and CDR2 is SQIVND (reference sequence).

CDR3: CASSLAPPTHGYTF. In DNA form, the CDR3 reads TGTGCCAGCAGCTTAGCGCCCCCAACCCACGGCTACACCTTC. This rearrangement joins TRBV7-9 to TRBJ1-2; D is uncertain. The germline V gene encodes CDR1 SEHNR and CDR2 FQNEAQ (reference sequence). The CDR3 covers 14 residues. Trimming shortened V by 0 bases and J by 8 bases, and 13 bases separated the two germline ends.

This chain's CDR3 is CASSRDRTSYGYTF. The CDR3 region has the DNA TGCGCCAGCAGTCGGGACAGGACTTCCTATGGCTACACCTTC. The rearrangement links TRBV4-3 to TRBJ1-2, with TRBD1 identical over 8 bases. The length of the CDR3 is 14 residues. CDR1 is LGHNA and CDR2 is YSLEER in the germline V gene. The V segment lost 6 bases and the J segment 4 bases; nucleotides outside the gene matches: 7.

As concerns this clone: This sample also contains other DNA sequences that code for the same CDR3. This chain uses TRBV28 with TRBJ2-3, with D perhaps TRBD2 (7 bases). The length of the CDR3 is 15 residues. The germline V gene encodes CDR1 MDHEN and CDR2 SYDVKM. Trimming stripped 3 bases from V and 4 bases from J, with 14 bases between. The CDR3 DNA is TGTGCCAGCAGTTTCCAACGGGGGGCTGCAGATACGCAGTATTTT. Its translation is CASSFQRGAADTQYF.

The V call is TRBV7-6, the J call TRBJ2-2, with 9 bases fitting TRBD2. The CDR3 runs 15 residues. Germline V gene data show CDR1 as SGHVS and CDR2 as FNYEAQ. V shed 5 bases, J shed 4 bases, and the junction held 5 bases outside the gene matches. CDR3 amino acids: CASSPGTSLTGELFF. In DNA form, the CDR3 reads TGTGCCAGCAGCCCCGGGACTAGCCTCACCGGGGAGCTGTTTTTT.

This chain joins TRBV10-2 and TRBJ2-2, with D uncertain. V was clipped by 2 bases and J by 5 bases, with 3 bases between them. Germline CDR1 reads WSHSY; CDR2 reads SAAADI. CDR3 length equals 12 residues. The CDR3 spells CASSERTGELFF. The DNA for the CDR3 is TGCGCCAGCAGTGAGCGGACCGGGGAGCTGTTTTTT.

As concerns this clone: One junction end disagrees with the germline gene, perhaps due to a read error. This chain joins TRBV30 and TRBJ2-7; 8 bases agree with TRBD1. The germline V gene has CDR1 GTSNPN and CDR2 SVGIG (reference sequence). The CDR3 spans 14 residues. CDR3 in amino acids: CAWSAGQGSSEQYF. DNA of the CDR3: TGTGCCTGGAGTGCAGGACAGGGCTCCTCCGAGCAGTACTTC.

J is TRBJ2-7 and V is TRBV4-3; TRBD1 or TRBD2 may be the D gene (5 bases each). The CDR3 is made up of 14 amino acids. Trimming pared 4 bases from V and 5 bases from J, leaving 15 bases between. The germline V gene encodes CDR1 LGHNA and CDR2 YSLEER. CDR3 amino acids: CASSPLGERDEQYF. CDR3 in DNA: TGCGCCAGCAGCCCCCTGGGGGAGCGCGACGAGCAGTACTTC.

This clone has more than one count but fewer than ten. V is TRBV6-1 and J is TRBJ2-7; 9 bases fit TRBD2. From germline, CDR1 is MNHNS and CDR2 SASEGT. V lost 4 bases to trimming and J lost 1 base; unmatched junction nucleotides: 5. The CDR3 contains 15 residues. CDR3 protein: CASSAGTSPSYEQYF. The CDR3 bases are TGTGCCAGCAGTGCCGGGACTAGCCCTTCCTACGAGCAGTACTTC.

The chain recombines TRBV11-2 with TRBJ2-7; D is perhaps TRBD1 (6 bases). Trimming removed 6 bases from V and 2 bases from J, with 17 bases in between. The CDR3 length is 15 residues. Germline loops: CDR1 SGHAT, CDR2 FQNNGV. The CDR3 coding sequence is TGTGCCAGCAGGGACTGGGGGCGGGCGACCTACGAGCAGTACTTC. Protein product: CASRDWGRATYEQYF.